Each of the 28 T cell receptor beta chains below was sequenced from the same sample in a study of Ad26.COV2.S vaccination and SARS-CoV-2 variants. Profiling relied on immunoSEQ multiplex PCR, and the TCRdb table lists in-frame clones only, not all of them. The data contain about 480,000 clones, around nine tenths of them seen just once; the ten biggest clones take up 9.5% to 15%. The treatment denotes: some 20 received Ad26.COV2.S at low or high dose, single or two shots; a few received placebo; per-sample allocation not given. On day 63 after the first injection, vaccine and placebo recipients gave samples. This specimen consisted of peripheral blood, obtained in a trial of Ad26.COV2.S vaccine versus placebo. These TCRs come from a person between 18 and 65 years old who received the Ad26.COV2.S COVID-19 vaccine or a placebo.

The J gene is TRBJ2-7, the V gene TRBV5-1; TRBD2 matches 11 bases. The CDR3 spans 14 residues. Trimming cost V 4 bases and J 3 bases; bases outside gene matches: 3. Germline CDR1 and CDR2: SGHRS and YFSETQ. The CDR3, as DNA: TGCGCCAGCAGCCAGACTAGCGGGAACTACGAGCAGTACTTC. Its protein is CASSQTSGNYEQYF.

This chain joins TRBV28 and TRBJ2-4; 8 bases line up with TRBD2. Germline V lookup: CDR1 MDHEN, CDR2 SYDVKM. The CDR3 covers 12 residues. V lost 3 bases to trimming and J lost 14 bases; unmatched junction nucleotides: 6. This CDR3 is CASSLTAGVEYF. The CDR3 nucleotides are TGTGCCAGCAGTTTGACAGCGGGAGTGGAGTACTTC.

The chain joins TRBV12-3 or TRBV12-4 to TRBJ2-2, with D possibly being TRBD1 or TRBD2 (5 bases each). The CDR3 is 12 residues long. Trimming pared 6 bases from V and 6 bases from J, leaving 8 bases between. This CDR3 reads CASSPGPGELFF. The CDR3 DNA follows: TGTGCCAGCAGCCCGGGACCCGGGGAGCTGTTTTTT.

The chain links TRBV2 to TRBJ2-7; 12 nucleotides match TRBD2. The CDR3 consists of 17 residues. Germline V gives CDR1 SNHLY, CDR2 FYNNEI. V dropped 2 bases and J dropped 0; count of bases not matched to a gene: 5. The CDR3, as DNA: TGTGCCAGCAGTGAACTAGCGGGAGGGCCTGGCTCCTACGAGCAGTACTTC. Residues: CASSELAGGPGSYEQYF.

This clone was seen only once. The chain employs TRBV30 and TRBJ1-5, with TRBD1 as a possible D gene (5 bases). CDR3 length equals 14 residues. V was cut by 4 bases and J by 6 bases, with 16 bases left in between. Per germline, CDR1 GTSNPN and CDR2 SVGIG (reference sequence). The CDR3 reads CAWNQGQMGQPQHF. For the CDR3, the DNA is TGTGCCTGGAACCAAGGACAAATGGGTCAGCCCCAGCATTTT.

This rearrangement joins TRBV2 to TRBJ2-1; no clear D gene. The CDR3 loop spans 10 amino acids. The germline V gene has CDR1 SNHLY and CDR2 FYNNEI. Trimming shortened V by 6 bases and J by 12 bases, and 9 bases separated the two germline ends. CDR3 region: CASRALGQFF. The CDR3 nucleotides read TGTGCCAGCAGGGCGCTCGGGCAGTTCTTC.

Worth noting for this clone: Other DNA sequences of this sample code for an identical CDR3. This sequence joins TRBV28 and TRBJ1-3; no reliable D call. The CDR3 is made up of 14 amino acids. Germline CDR1 is MDHEN and CDR2 is SYDVKM. Trimming left V 1 base short and J 1 base short, with 5 bases between. CDR3 in amino acids: CASSLLGSGNTIYF. CDR3 DNA: TGTGCCAGCAGTTTATTAGGGTCTGGAAACACCATATATTTT.

The rearrangement uses TRBV4-3 and TRBJ1-3; no definite D call. This CDR3 spans 13 amino acids. The germline V gene has CDR1 LGHNA and CDR2 YSLEER. The V end was cut by 6 bases, the J end by 0 bases, with 6 bases between. The CDR3 loop reads CASSHSSGNTIYF. CDR3 in DNA: TGCGCCAGCAGTCATAGCTCTGGAAACACCATATATTTT.

V is TRBV7-9 and J is TRBJ2-1; D ambiguous. V shed 5 bases and J shed 6 bases, with 11 bases lying between them. Germline loops: CDR1 SEHNR, CDR2 FQNEAQ (reference sequence). The CDR3 is made up of 13 amino acids. DNA of the CDR3: TGTGCCAGCAGCCCTCGGTACGGCAATGAGCAGTTCTTC. It specifies CASSPRYGNEQFF.

The chain has TRBV7-8 and TRBJ2-7, with 10 bases fitting TRBD2. CDR3 length: 17 residues. Per the germline V gene, CDR1 is SGHVS and CDR2 is FQNEAQ. Trimming removed 0 bases from V and 5 bases from J; junction bases left unmatched: 10. CDR3 residues: CASSLASSGRHGHEQYF. The CDR3 nucleotides are TGTGCCAGCAGCTTAGCGTCTAGCGGGAGACACGGTCACGAGCAGTACTTC.

CDR3 in DNA: TGTGCCAGCAGTTCCTCTCCCCGGGTTCGGACCCGTACGAGGTCCGGGGAGCTGTTTTTT. Translation gives CASSSSPRVRTRTRSGELFF. The chain employs TRBV28 and TRBJ2-2; no clear D gene. This CDR3 spans 20 amino acids. V was trimmed by 4 bases and J by 6 bases, leaving 30 bases between them. CDR1 and CDR2 from the germline V gene are MDHEN and SYDVKM.

This chain uses TRBV9 with TRBJ2-3, with 10 bases lining up with TRBD1. The CDR3 covers 20 residues. Germline loops: CDR1 SGDLS, CDR2 YYNGEE. V was clipped by 3 bases and J by 2 bases; unmatched bases: 18. The CDR3 sequence: CASSGTPGQGFMSYTDTQYF. The DNA for the CDR3 is TGTGCCAGCAGCGGGACCCCGGGACAGGGGTTTATGAGTTACACAGATACGCAGTATTTT.

The J gene is TRBJ2-3, the V gene TRBV28, with D possibly being TRBD1 (5 bases). The germline gives CDR1 MDHEN, CDR2 SYDVKM. CDR3 length equals 16 residues. V shed 5 bases and J shed 9 bases, with 24 bases lying between them. The CDR3 sequence is CASSKPYQQAPGTQYF. The CDR3 region has the DNA TGTGCCAGCAGTAAACCCTATCAACAGGCCCCGGGCACGCAGTATTTT.

The J gene is TRBJ2-7, the V gene TRBV19, with D possibly being TRBD1 or TRBD2 (5 bases each). V was shortened by 3 bases and J by 2 bases, with 17 bases between the two germline ends. The germline V gene has CDR1 LNHDA and CDR2 SQIVND (reference sequence). The CDR3 consists of 16 residues. The CDR3 reads CASSISSGTAPYEQYF. The CDR3 nucleotides are TGTGCCAGTAGTATCTCATCCGGGACGGCGCCCTACGAGCAGTACTTC.

V is TRBV14 and J is TRBJ1-2; no reliable D call. This CDR3 contains 13 residues. V lost 1 base and J 0 bases, leaving 3 bases between the germline ends. Looked up from germline, CDR1 is SGHDN and CDR2 is FVKESK. In DNA, the CDR3 is TGTGCCAGCAGCCAAGTGCCTAACTATGGCTACACCTTC. Translation: CASSQVPNYGYTF. The full variable domain, with the rest looked up from reference TRBV14 and TRBJ1-2, is EAGVTQFPSHSVIEKGQTVTLRCDPISGHDNLYWYRRVMGKEIKFLLHFVKESKQDESGMPNNRFLAERTGGTYSTLKVQPAELEDSGVYFCASSQVPNYGYTFGSGTRLTVV.

CDR3: CASSLGTTRGKNIQYF. CDR3 nucleotide sequence: TGTGCCAGCTCACTGGGGACAACTCGTGGCAAAAACATTCAGTACTTC. This chain connects TRBV18 to TRBJ2-4, with a possible D match to TRBD1 (6 bases). V was pared by 4 bases and J by 3 bases, with 16 bases between. Germline lookup yields CDR1 KGHSH and CDR2 LQKENI. This CDR3 is built from 16 residues.

The CDR3 DNA is TGTGCCAGCAGCTTAGGAGTTGGTCGGGGGGGAAACACTGAAGCTTTCTTT. It is translated as CASSLGVGRGGNTEAFF. The gene calls are TRBV7-8 and TRBJ1-1, with D possibly TRBD1 on 5 matching bases. Trimming stripped 1 base from V and 2 bases from J, with 17 bases between. Germline CDR1 and CDR2: SGHVS and FQNEAQ. There are 17 residues in the CDR3.

The V and J genes are TRBV11-2 and TRBJ2-3, with 7 bases that match TRBD2. J lost 2 bases, V lost 3 bases, and 2 bases had no gene match. Germline lookup yields CDR1 SGHAT and CDR2 FQNNGV. This CDR3 has 14 amino acids. This CDR3 reads CASSFRDYTDTQYF. The CDR3 nucleotides read TGTGCCAGCAGCTTCCGGGACTACACAGATACGCAGTATTTT.

This clone was recorded a few times. The chain joins TRBV7-6 to TRBJ2-7, with 8 bases fitting TRBD2. V gave up 5 bases and J gave up 1 base; unmatched junction bases: 4. This CDR3 has 14 residues. CDR1 is SGHVS and CDR2 is FNYEAQ in the germline V gene. CDR3 amino acids: CASSPPGGSYEQYF. The CDR3 DNA reads as TGTGCCAGCAGCCCGCCGGGAGGGTCCTACGAGCAGTACTTC.

The rearrangement joins TRBV12-3 or TRBV12-4 to TRBJ2-4; D not certain. This CDR3 region has 12 residues. Trimming shortened V by 6 bases and J by 15 bases, and 18 bases separated the two germline ends. The CDR3 coding sequence is TGTGCCAGCAGCCCCTTAACGGGTAATTGGTACTTC. This translates into CASSPLTGNWYF.

The chain combines TRBV10-3 with TRBJ1-5, with D uncertain. This CDR3 is built from 14 residues. Trimming pared 10 bases from V and 5 bases from J, leaving 18 bases between. The germline V gene has CDR1 ENHRY and CDR2 SYGVKD. The DNA of the CDR3 is TGTGCCACCGCAGTGGCAGCGAAAGATCAGCCCCAGCATTTT. Protein sequence: CATAVAAKDQPQHF.

V is TRBV29-1 and J is TRBJ2-7, with D perhaps being TRBD1 or TRBD2 (6 bases each). Germline assignment: CDR1 SQVTM and CDR2 ANQGSEA. The germline V and J ends were trimmed by 7 bases and 0 bases, with 16 bases remaining between them. The CDR3 totals 14 residues. The CDR3 here is CSALGGSSSYEQYF. The CDR3, as DNA: TGCAGCGCCCTAGGGGGGTCGAGCTCCTACGAGCAGTACTTC.

The rearrangement uses TRBV6-1 and TRBJ1-6; TRBD1 aligns across 7 bases. The CDR3 loop spans 15 amino acids. Germline V CDR1 and CDR2: MNHNS, SASEGT. Trimming took 2 bases from V and 8 from J; bases not matched to a gene: 6. The CDR3: CASSESGGRYSPLHF. In DNA, the CDR3 is TGTGCCAGCAGTGAATCAGGGGGAAGATATTCACCCCTCCACTTT.

This clone was observed a single time. The chain uses TRBV6-5 and TRBJ2-3; D gene unclear. V was shortened by 5 bases and J by 3 bases, with 6 bases between the two germline ends. The germline CDR1 and CDR2 sequences are MNHEY and SVGAGI. CDR3 length: 12 residues. Here the CDR3 reads CASSMGTDTQYF. The CDR3 nucleotides are TGTGCCAGCAGTATGGGAACAGATACGCAGTATTTT.

The chain combines TRBV7-8 with TRBJ1-2; no firm D call. V dropped 1 base and J dropped 2 bases, with 8 bases sitting between them. CDR1 SGHVS and CDR2 FQNEAQ come from the germline V gene. The CDR3 consists of 14 residues. The DNA for the CDR3 is TGTGCCAGCAGCTTAGATCGGCAGAACTATGGCTACACCTTC. It yields the protein CASSLDRQNYGYTF. The complete variable domain, with remaining parts taken from reference TRBV7-8 and TRBJ1-2, reads GAGVSQSPRYKVAKRGQDVALRCDPISGHVSLFWYQQALGQGPEFLTYFQNEAQLDKSGLPSDRFFAERPEGSVSTLKIQRTQQEDSAVYLCASSLDRQNYGYTFGSGTRLTVV.

The chain uses TRBV28 and TRBJ1-5, with 7 bases identical to TRBD1. The germline V gene encodes CDR1 MDHEN and CDR2 SYDVKM. There are 16 residues in the CDR3. V lost 2 bases, J lost 7 bases, and 11 bases stayed unmatched. The CDR3 DNA follows: TGTGCCAGCAGTTTAACAGGGGCTCGGCGGTGGCAGCCCCAGCATTTT. It is translated as CASSLTGARRWQPQHF. Combining the CDR3 with reference TRBV28 and TRBJ1-5 gives the whole variable domain DVKVTQSSRYLVKRTGEKVFLECVQDMDHENMFWYRQDPGLGLRLIYFSYDVKMKEKGDIPEGYSVSREKKERFSLILESASTNQTSMYLCASSLTGARRWQPQHFGDGTRLSIL.

The chain links TRBV5-1 to TRBJ2-7; D is perhaps TRBD1 (6 bases). Trimming pared 3 bases from V and 0 bases from J, leaving 13 bases between. This CDR3 comprises 15 residues. Germline V gene data show CDR1 as SGHRS and CDR2 as YFSETQ. This chain's CDR3 is CASSWGTLSSYEQYF. The CDR3 DNA reads as TGCGCCAGCAGCTGGGGGACACTCAGCTCCTACGAGCAGTACTTC.

This chain uses TRBV7-9 with TRBJ2-7; TRBD2 might be the D (6 bases). Per the germline V gene, CDR1 is SEHNR and CDR2 is FQNEAQ (reference sequence). The CDR3 runs 16 residues. The germline V and J ends were trimmed by 4 bases and 1 base, with 17 bases remaining between them. The CDR3 sequence is CASSSPESGRSYEQYF. In nucleotides, the CDR3 is TGTGCCAGCAGCTCGCCGGAAAGCGGGCGTTCCTACGAGCAGTACTTC. Drawing the rest from reference TRBV7-9 and TRBJ2-7, the complete variable domain is DTGVSQNPRHKITKRGQNVTFRCDPISEHNRLYWYRQTLGQGPEFLTYFQNEAQLEKSRLLSDRFSAERPKGSFSTLEIQRTEQGDSAMYLCASSSPESGRSYEQYFGPGTRLTVT.